This TCR beta chain is drawn from a study of TIL therapy for anti-PD-1-resistant metastatic lung cancer. On the study more broadly: Tumors had a median PD-L1 proportion score of around 6%. Tumors carried a median approximately 1.6 non-synonymous mutations per megabase.

Stated time point: pre-treatment sample, taken before nivolumab and TIL therapy. Pleural nodules or supraclavicular lymph nodes made up most of the excised metastases sampled. Germline CDR1 SGHRS, CDR2 YFSETQ. With 4 bases removed from V and 4 bases from J, the gap between germline ends came to 3 bases. The CDR3 consists of 12 residues. General observations from the study: TIL cultures after expansion showed higher clonality and lower diversity than baseline tumor (median about 6% vs 30%).

In its sample, this clone was seen a few times. Its target is not known. The immunoSEQ assay was v3. Sequencing used immunoSEQ multiplex PCR; TCRdb keeps in-frame clones, though not all of them. The sample has under 7,000 clones, 60% to 80% seen once. This chain joins TRBV5-1 and TRBJ1-6; D gene ambiguous. This material consisted of tumor tissue, taken at baseline. This clonotype originated in a person aged 25-85 years with non-small cell lung cancer. This CDR3 reads CASSQYNSPLHF. The DNA of the CDR3 is TGCGCCAGCAGCCAGTATAATTCACCCCTCCACTTT.